This T cell receptor beta chain was profiled in a study of blood T cells in healthy people across ages. Regarding the study as a whole: Among long-lived donors, naive CD4+ cells were more numerous and diversity higher than in aged donors.

This CDR3 region has 13 residues. Germline CDR1 and CDR2: MNHEY and SVGAGI. V was clipped by 2 bases and J by 9 bases, with 8 bases between them. This clonotype showed up just a few times. Its antigen is not identified. A second PCR of 7 to 11 cycles used a sample-barcoded 5' primer and a J-beta primer mix. MiXCR, run by TCRdb on the 5' RACE reads, gives a single entry per CDR3 protein. The sample consists of roughly 1,500,000 distinct CDR3 sequences, about 40% of them appearing once. Sequencing used blood. The J gene is TRBJ1-6, the V gene TRBV6-5, with no clear D. This receptor was obtained from a woman under 30 in good health. CDR3 amino acids: CASSYEGSSPLHF. DNA for the CDR3: TGTGCCAGCAGTTACGAAGGGAGTTCACCCCTCCACTTT.